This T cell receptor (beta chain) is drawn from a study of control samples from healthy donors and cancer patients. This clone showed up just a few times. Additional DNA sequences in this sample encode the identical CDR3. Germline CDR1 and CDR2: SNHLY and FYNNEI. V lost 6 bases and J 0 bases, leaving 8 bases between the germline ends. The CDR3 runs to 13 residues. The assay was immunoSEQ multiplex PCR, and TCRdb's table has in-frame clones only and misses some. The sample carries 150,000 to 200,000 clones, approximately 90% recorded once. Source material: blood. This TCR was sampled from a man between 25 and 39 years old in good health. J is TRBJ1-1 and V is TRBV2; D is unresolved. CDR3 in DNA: TGTGCCAGCAGCCGAACACTGAACACTGAAGCTTTCTTT. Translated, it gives CASSRTLNTEAFF.